A selection of T cell receptor beta chains follows, all from one sample in a study of Graves' ophthalmopathy and Graves' hyperthyroidism. TCRdb reprocessed the multiplex PCR reads via MiXCR and lists one record per CDR3 protein. In the table there are hundreds of thousands of distinct CDR3 sequences, around 21% of which are singletons. The source material was peripheral blood. The source of these receptors is a woman aged 18-29 years with stable Graves' hyperthyroidism. The CDR3 runs from the conserved cysteine through the conserved F or W. The D gene is left open where the match is weak. Expanded clones get a size class; other rows say once, few or many, or leave the size out.

NA	TRBD1	TRBV6-5	TRBJ2-7	CASRYGTESSYEQYF	TGTGCCAGCAGATATGGGACAGAAAGCTCCTACGAGCAGTACTTC
NA	NA	TRBV12-3/TRBV12-4	TRBJ1-2	CASSISVGKGYTF	TGTGCCAGCAGTATCAGTGTCGGCAAAGGCTACACCTTC
many	NA	TRBV6-1	TRBJ2-7	CASSERWASGEQYF	TGTGCCAGCAGTGAACGGTGGGCTAGTGGCGAGCAGTACTTC
many	NA	TRBV12-3/TRBV12-4	TRBJ2-5	CASRMGRRWETQYF	TGTGCCAGCAGGATGGGACGCCGTTGGGAGACCCAGTACTTC
few	NA	TRBV19	TRBJ2-7	CASSIRPGPYEQCF	TGTGCCAGTAGTATCCGTCCGGGACCCTACGAGCAGTGCTTC
many	NA	TRBV28	TRBJ2-7	CASSFDEELTYEQYF	TGTGCCAGCAGTTTCGATGAGGAGCTGACCTACGAGCAGTACTTC
many	NA	TRBV6-2/TRBV6-3	TRBJ2-2	CASSYSILLRHTGELFF	TGTGCCAGCAGTTACTCGATTCTGTTGCGCCACACCGGGGAGCTGTTTTTT
NA	NA	TRBV18	TRBJ2-2	CASSGGRSTGELFF	TGTGCCAGCTCAGGGGGACGGAGTACCGGGGAGCTGTTTTTT
many	TRBD1	TRBV11-1	TRBJ1-5	CASSSADRGGYSNQPQHF	TGTGCCAGCAGCTCAGCGGACAGGGGGGGTTATAGCAATCAGCCCCAGCATTTT
NA	TRBD2	TRBV9	TRBJ2-7	CASSLSGGASGEQYF	TGTGCCAGCAGCCTTAGCGGGGGGGCCAGCGGCGAGCAGTACTTC
many	TRBD1	TRBV5-1	TRBJ1-2	CASSLTGGATYGYTF	TGCGCCAGCAGCTTGACAGGGGGAGCAACCTATGGCTACACCTTC
many	NA	TRBV6-2/TRBV6-3	TRBJ2-3	CASSYSSGTRVSDTQYF	TGTGCCAGCAGTTACTCGTCGGGAACTAGGGTATCAGATACGCAGTATTTT
many	TRBD1	TRBV12-5	TRBJ1-1	CASKTGGRTEAFF	TGTGCTAGTAAAACAGGGGGACGTACTGAAGCTTTCTTT
many	NA	TRBV20-1	TRBJ2-7	CSATDQKRYEQYF	TGCAGTGCTACCGATCAGAAGCGATACGAGCAGTACTTC
many	NA	TRBV19	TRBJ1-5	CASSMWGTQHF	TGTGCCAGTAGTATGTGGGGCACCCAGCATTTT
many	NA	TRBV5-1	TRBJ2-7	CASSFGTANVWEQYF	TGCGCCAGCAGCTTCGGGACGGCCAATGTTTGGGAGCAGTACTTC
many	TRBD2	TRBV6-5	TRBJ2-7	CASSYPASGNYEQYF	TGTGCCAGCAGTTACCCGGCTAGCGGTAACTACGAGCAGTACTTC
many	NA	TRBV19	TRBJ2-5	CASSPQTREETQYF	TGTGCCAGTAGTCCCCAGACTAGGGAAGAGACCCAGTACTTC
many	NA	TRBV3-1	TRBJ1-5	CASSQDPGNSNQPQHF	TGTGCCAGCAGCCAAGATCCGGGGAATAGCAATCAGCCCCAGCATTTT
few	TRBD1	TRBV30	TRBJ2-3	CAFGRGREGTQYF	TGTGCTTTCGGCAGGGGGCGGGAAGGTACGCAGTATTTT
few	TRBD2	TRBV30	TRBJ2-2	CAAGGTNTGELFF	TGTGCCGCGGGAGGGACAAACACCGGGGAGCTGTTTTTT
NA	NA	TRBV2	TRBJ2-2	CASSESRVDTGELFF	TGTGCCAGCAGTGAATCCAGGGTCGACACCGGGGAGCTGTTTTTT
NA	TRBD2	TRBV6-2/TRBV6-3	TRBJ2-3	CASSPGLAGVGGDTRYF	TGTGCCAGCAGTCCCGGACTAGCGGGAGTAGGTGGAGATACGCGCTATTTT